This record looks at one T cell receptor (beta chain) sequence and its context. Germline CDR1 reads SGHTA; CDR2 reads FQGTGA. The V end was cut by 5 bases, the J end by 2 bases, with 19 bases between. The CDR3 has 17 amino acids. The sample belongs to a study of cytotoxic CD8 clonotypes in ibrutinib-treated CLL. Assay used: immunoSEQ multiplex PCR; TCRdb lists only in-frame clones, some missing. The repertoire consists of some 58,000 clones, with roughly 71% occurring once and the leading ten covering roughly two fifths. This TCR was recovered from a human donor with chronic lymphocytic leukemia. The source was PBMCs, collected after 12 months of ibrutinib treatment. The V gene is TRBV7-3, the J gene TRBJ2-1; D perhaps matches TRBD2 (6 bases). The CDR3 coding sequence is TGTGCCAGCAGCACCCAGGGACTCTTAGGCACCTACAATGAGCAGTTCTTC. Translated: CASSTQGLLGTYNEQFF.